The 24 T cell receptor beta chains below come from one sample, sequenced in a study of blood T cells in healthy people across ages. With a J-beta primer mix and a sample-barcoded 5' primer, a second PCR ran about 7 to 11 cycles. From the 5' RACE reads, TCRdb called clonotypes with MiXCR, one entry per CDR3 protein. This sample has about 570,000 distinct CDR3 sequences; approximately 30% occur once, and the top ten carry around a sixth. The sequenced sample was blood. The receptors come from a woman in her 70s in good health.

There are a few counts of this clonotype. V usage is TRBV2 and J usage is TRBJ1-5; TRBD1 might be the D (5 bases). The germline V and J ends were trimmed by 3 bases and 6 bases, with 9 bases remaining between them. The CDR3 runs to 13 residues. Germline assignment: CDR1 SNHLY and CDR2 FYNNEI. The CDR3 is CASSEVGVQPQHF. CDR3 nucleotides: TGTGCCAGCAGTGAGGTGGGGGTTCAGCCCCAGCATTTT.

This clonotype was observed a few times. V gene TRBV12-3 or TRBV12-4 combines with J gene TRBJ2-1, with D uncertain. This CDR3 has 14 residues. V was trimmed by 5 bases and J by 5 bases, leaving 13 bases between them. CDR3 loop: CASSPRFGHNEQFF. The CDR3 region has the DNA TGTGCCAGCAGTCCTAGGTTTGGGCACAATGAGCAGTTCTTC.

The gene calls are TRBV20-1 and TRBJ1-2; D ambiguous. Trimming removed 4 bases from V and 0 bases from J, with 6 bases in between. The CDR3 sequence is 12 residues long. Germline values: CDR1 DFQATT, CDR2 SNEGSKA (reference sequence). The CDR3 bases are TGCAGTGCTACGCGGCCTAACTATGGCTACACCTTC. Its protein is CSATRPNYGYTF.

The chain links TRBV7-9 to TRBJ2-2, with D unclear. There are 12 residues in the CDR3. Germline V lookup: CDR1 SEHNR, CDR2 FQNEAQ (reference sequence). V gave up 8 bases and J gave up 3 bases, with 7 bases separating them. This CDR3 is CASAHDTGELFF. CDR3 DNA sequence: TGTGCCAGCGCCCATGACACCGGGGAGCTGTTTTTT.

The table lists this clonotype with a few counts. The chain links TRBV7-2 to TRBJ2-3, with D possibly matching TRBD2 (5 bases). Germline CDR1 and CDR2: SGHTA and FQGNSA. The V gene lost 5 bases and the J gene lost 4 bases, with 16 bases spanning the gap. This CDR3 has 15 residues. CDR3 sequence reads: CASSIVLRRADTQYF. The CDR3 DNA reads as TGTGCCAGCAGCATAGTTCTACGGCGGGCAGATACGCAGTATTTT.

This clonotype was seen more than once but under ten times. This chain uses TRBV7-9 with TRBJ2-3, with 12 positions matching TRBD2. V was clipped by 1 base and J by 8 bases; unmatched bases: 13. The CDR3 runs to 18 residues. Germline V gives CDR1 SEHNR, CDR2 FQNEAQ (reference sequence). CDR3 in amino acids: CASSLVLAGGPTVGTQYF. DNA of the CDR3: TGTGCCAGCAGCTTAGTCCTAGCGGGGGGGCCCACGGTGGGTACGCAGTATTTT. Full variable domain (missing parts from reference TRBV7-9 and TRBJ2-3): DTGVSQNPRHKITKRGQNVTFRCDPISEHNRLYWYRQTLGQGPEFLTYFQNEAQLEKSRLLSDRFSAERPKGSFSTLEIQRTEQGDSAMYLCASSLVLAGGPTVGTQYFGPGTRLTVL.

The J gene is TRBJ2-2, the V gene TRBV12-3 or TRBV12-4, with TRBD1 matching 7 bases. Germline trimming cut 5 bases from V and 3 bases from J; bases unmatched to any gene: 6. This CDR3 comprises 15 residues. The CDR3 spells CASSRDRVDTGELFF. DNA for the CDR3: TGTGCCAGCAGTCGCGACAGGGTGGACACCGGGGAGCTGTTTTTT.

The rearrangement joins TRBV6-5 to TRBJ2-2; 8 positions match TRBD1. The CDR3 totals 15 residues. V dropped 4 bases and J dropped 1; count of bases not matched to a gene: 2. Germline assignment: CDR1 MNHEY and CDR2 SVGAGI. CDR3 nucleotide sequence: TGTGCCAGCAGTTCCGGGACAGGGAACACCGGGGAGCTGTTTTTT. Translating it yields CASSSGTGNTGELFF.

The chain employs TRBV5-1 and TRBJ1-5; D gene unclear. The CDR3 has 13 residues. Germline V lookup: CDR1 SGHRS, CDR2 YFSETQ. Trimming stripped 0 bases from V and 7 bases from J, with 8 bases between. CDR3 amino acids: CASSLDREQPQHF. The CDR3 bases are TGCGCCAGCAGCTTGGACCGGGAACAGCCCCAGCATTTT.

The chain uses TRBV6-2 or TRBV6-3 and TRBJ1-2; 8 nucleotides agree with TRBD1. Trimming took 2 bases from V and 5 from J; bases not matched to a gene: 4. There are 14 residues in the CDR3. Germline V gene sequence: CDR1 MNHEY, CDR2 SVGEGT. The CDR3 spells CASSYADRGYGYTF. The DNA for the CDR3 is TGTGCCAGCAGTTACGCCGACAGGGGTTATGGCTACACCTTC.

The chain recombines TRBV20-1 with TRBJ2-5; TRBD1 might be the D (6 bases). The tail of the sequence fits TRBJ2-1 better, so the J call may be wrong. CDR3 length: 14 residues. In germline, CDR1 is DFQATT, CDR2 SNEGSKA (reference sequence). The CDR3 protein is CSAPGQSDYNEQFF. The CDR3 DNA follows: TGCAGTGCCCCCGGACAGTCTGATTACAATGAGCAGTTCTTC.

This chain connects TRBV6-5 to TRBJ2-1; possibly TRBD1 or TRBD2 for D (5 bases each). The CDR3 spans 16 residues. CDR1 is MNHEY, CDR2 SVGAGI, per germline. The V end was cut by 0 bases, the J end by 7 bases, with 16 bases between. This chain's CDR3 is CASSYSGTWSANEQFF. The CDR3 DNA is TGTGCCAGCAGTTACTCTGGGACCTGGTCTGCTAATGAGCAGTTCTTC.

This clonotype has a handful of counts. The chain couples TRBV7-2 to TRBJ2-7, with 10 bases identical to TRBD1. Trimming removed 2 bases from V and 6 bases from J; junction bases left unmatched: 10. CDR3 length: 16 residues. Germline V gene sequence: CDR1 SGHTA, CDR2 FQGNSA. In DNA, the CDR3 is TGTGCCAGCAGCTTACAGCCTGGGACAGGGGTATCCGAGCAGTACTTC. Its translation: CASSLQPGTGVSEQYF.

This chain uses TRBV24-1 with TRBJ2-3; D might be TRBD1 (5 bases). There are 15 residues in the CDR3. Germline-derived CDR1 and CDR2 are KGHDR and SFDVKD. Deletions cut 4 bases from V and 0 bases from J, with 10 bases between. Written as DNA, the CDR3 is TGTGCCACCAGTGAGACAGCAAGTAGCACAGATACGCAGTATTTT. Protein product: CATSETASSTDTQYF.

A few counts support this clonotype. The chain uses TRBV10-3 and TRBJ2-2; 11 nucleotides align to TRBD2. The CDR3 length is 16 residues. The V and J ends lost 6 bases and 2 bases, in that order; junction bases with no gene match: 5. Germline CDR1 is ENHRY and CDR2 is SYGVKD. For the CDR3, the DNA is TGTGCCATCAGCCCCGGGACTAGCGGAAACACCGGGGAGCTGTTTTTT. Its translation: CAISPGTSGNTGELFF.

The chain combines TRBV7-7 with TRBJ2-7, with a possible D match to TRBD2 (6 bases). Trimming pared 3 bases from V and 9 bases from J, leaving 24 bases between. CDR3 length: 16 amino acids. Germline CDR1 reads SSHAT; CDR2 reads FNYEAQ (reference sequence). CDR3 protein: CASSFAPGLNCSGQYF. The CDR3 coding sequence is TGTGCCAGCAGCTTTGCACCGGGACTCAACTGTTCAGGGCAGTACTTC.

V usage is TRBV6-7 and J usage is TRBJ1-2; D gene uncertain. TRBV6-7 falls under the ORF class, with uncertain function. Trimming took off 1 base at V and 3 bases at J, with 9 bases between the two ends. There are 14 residues in the CDR3. The CDR3 coding sequence is TGTGCCAGCAGTTACTTGATCGGTGACTATGGCTACACCTTC. Translating gives CASSYLIGDYGYTF.

There are a few counts of this clonotype. DNA of the CDR3: TGTGCCATCAGTGAGTCGAGACAGGTCCTCTATGGCTACACCTTC. It codes for CAISESRQVLYGYTF. V and J are TRBV10-3 and TRBJ1-2; possibly TRBD1 for D (6 bases). From germline, CDR1 is ENHRY and CDR2 SYGVKD. The V end lost 0 bases, the J end lost 4 bases, and 12 bases lay between the germline ends. The CDR3 has 15 residues.

The sample holds a few counts of this clonotype. The chain uses TRBV25-1 and TRBJ1-2, with unresolved D. V was clipped by 4 bases and J by 8 bases, with 11 bases between them. Germline CDR1 and CDR2: MGHDK and SYGVNS. The CDR3 is 12 residues long. DNA of the CDR3: TGTGCCAGCAGTGTTGAGGGAGCGGGCTACACCTTC. Amino acids: CASSVEGAGYTF.

This chain joins TRBV20-1 and TRBJ2-3, with a weak D call TRBD1 (6 bases). Germline V gene data show CDR1 as DFQATT and CDR2 as SNEGSKA (reference sequence). CDR3 length: 12 amino acids. For the CDR3, the DNA is TGCAGCTACAGGGTAGGAGCGGATACGCAGTATTTT. It is translated as CSYRVGADTQYF.

The chain employs TRBV4-3 and TRBJ2-3, with 8 bases identical to TRBD2. CDR1 is LGHNA and CDR2 is YSLEER in the germline V gene. The CDR3 covers 18 residues. Losses at the gene ends were 0 bases for V and 2 bases for J; bases not matched to a gene: 10. The CDR3 region is CASSQETFSRGDTDTQYF. The CDR3 DNA reads TGCGCCAGCAGCCAAGAGACGTTCTCGCGGGGGGACACAGATACGCAGTATTTT.

The gene calls are TRBV6-6 and TRBJ1-1; tentative D call: TRBD1 (6 bases). Between the trimmed V and J ends, which lost 6 bases and 8 bases, there was a span of 13 bases. CDR3 length: 12 amino acids. Germline V CDR1 and CDR2: MNHNY, SVGAGI (reference sequence). CDR3 amino acids: CASSFLTGEAFF. The DNA of the CDR3 is TGTGCCAGCAGCTTTTTGACAGGAGAAGCTTTCTTT.

The CDR3 reads CASSSHGQGSYEQYF. The CDR3 bases are TGCGCCAGCAGCTCACACGGACAGGGTAGCTACGAGCAGTACTTC. The chain joins TRBV5-1 to TRBJ2-7, with TRBD1 identical over 8 bases. The CDR3 extends over 15 amino acids. From germline, CDR1 is SGHRS and CDR2 YFSETQ. J was trimmed by 3 bases and V by 3 bases; bases with no gene match: 8.

The DNA for the CDR3 is TGTGCCAGCAGTGAAGGACTAGCGGCCGCCGATACGCAGTATTTT. Translation: CASSEGLAAADTQYF. V usage is TRBV12-3 or TRBV12-4 and J usage is TRBJ2-3; 10 bases are a match to TRBD2. The CDR3 is 15 amino acids. The trim removed 5 bases at V and 6 bases at J, leaving 8 bases unmatched.